These T cell receptor beta chains were read from a single sample in a study of T cell changes during pregnancy in multiple sclerosis. Measured with immunoSEQ multiplex PCR; TCRdb has only the in-frame clones, and not every one. The data show about 81,000 clones, about 95% seen once. Sequencing used peripheral blood, obtained in the third trimester of pregnancy. The receptors here all came from a female donor with multiple sclerosis, enrolled in a pregnancy study. Both conserved end residues are part of each CDR3. D genes are given only for firm matches. Clone size appears in some rows only: once, few, many, or a class for an expanded clone.

d_gene	j_gene	v_gene	abundance	CDR3aa	CDR3nt
.	TRBJ1-2	TRBV7-8	.	CASSSGGLDGYTF	TGTGCCAGCAGCTCTGGAGGGCTGGATGGCTACACCTTC
TRBD1	TRBJ2-7	TRBV7-2	.	CASSRDRGPEQYF	TGTGCCAGCAGCAGGGACAGGGGACCCGAGCAGTACTTC
TRBD1	TRBJ2-1	TRBV7-3	.	CASSQGASYNEQFF	TGTGCCAGCAGCCAGGGGGCCTCCTACAATGAGCAGTTCTTC
TRBD1	TRBJ1-2	TRBV19	once	CASGTGVSYGYTF	TGTGCCAGCGGGACAGGGGTGTCCTATGGCTACACCTTC
.	TRBJ1-5	TRBV4-2	few	CASSLHINQPQHF	TGTGCCAGCAGCCTTCACATCAATCAGCCCCAGCATTTT
.	TRBJ1-6	TRBV9	.	CASSVAGRGYNSPLHF	TGTGCCAGCAGCGTAGCTGGGAGGGGGTATAATTCACCCCTCCACTTT
.	TRBJ2-5	TRBV9	.	CASSVAGTALETQYF	TGTGCCAGCAGCGTAGCCGGGACTGCGCTGGAGACCCAGTACTTC
TRBD1	TRBJ1-1	TRBV19	once	CATQTGGDPEAFF	TGTGCCACCCAGACAGGGGGCGACCCTGAAGCTTTCTTT
.	TRBJ2-2	TRBV19	.	CASCSAGELFF	TGTGCCAGTTGTTCAGCCGGGGAGCTGTTTTTT
.	TRBJ1-2	TRBV2	.	CASFFRKRENYGYTF	TGTGCCAGCTTCTTCCGGAAGAGGGAGAACTATGGCTACACCTTC
TRBD2	TRBJ2-3	TRBV9	.	CASSLRGGPLTDTQYF	TGTGCCAGCAGCCTGCGCGGGGGGCCCCTCACAGATACGCAGTATTTT
.	TRBJ2-7	TRBV5-6	.	CASSLGLTGHEQYF	TGTGCCAGCAGCTTGGGGTTAACAGGGCACGAGCAGTACTTC
.	TRBJ1-2	TRBV9	.	CASSGREGYGYTF	TGTGCCAGCAGCGGAAGGGAGGGCTATGGCTACACCTTC
TRBD2	TRBJ2-3	TRBV18	.	CASSPLSHTSGGAYTDTQYF	TGTGCCAGCTCACCACTGTCCCACACTAGCGGGGGGGCCTACACAGATACGCAGTATTTT
TRBD2	TRBJ2-7	TRBV9	.	CASSVGGYEAGGYEQYF	TGTGCCAGCAGCGTAGGGGGATATGAAGCGGGGGGCTACGAGCAGTACTTC
.	TRBJ1-5	TRBV19	.	CASSAGDSNQPQHF	TGTGCCAGTAGTGCTGGAGATAGCAATCAGCCCCAGCATTTT
TRBD1	TRBJ2-7	TRBV5-1	.	CASTTLPGQGFDEQYF	TGCGCCAGCACAACCCTTCCGGGACAGGGCTTTGACGAGCAGTACTTC
TRBD1	TRBJ1-2	TRBV6-5	.	CASSLQGISGYTF	TGTGCCAGCAGTCTACAGGGGATCAGTGGCTACACCTTC
TRBD2	TRBJ2-5	TRBV6-5	.	CASSSSSGGETQYF	TGTGCCAGCAGTTCTTCTAGCGGGGGAGAGACCCAGTACTTC
.	TRBJ1-2	TRBV10-3	.	CAISPDRSSYGYTF	TGTGCCATCAGTCCCGACAGGAGTTCCTATGGCTACACCTTC
TRBD1	TRBJ1-5	TRBV27	.	CASSPQGVVQPQHF	TGTGCCAGCAGTCCCCAGGGGGTGGTTCAGCCCCAGCATTTT
TRBD1	TRBJ1-2	TRBV6-5	.	CASSEGQLNYGYTF	TGTGCCAGCAGTGAGGGACAGCTCAACTATGGCTACACCTTC
.	TRBJ1-2	TRBV19	.	CASSAAGGYTF	TGTGCCAGTAGTGCCGCGGGTGGCTACACCTTC
.	TRBJ2-7	TRBV19	.	CASGQGIPYEQYF	TGTGCCAGTGGCCAGGGGATTCCCTACGAGCAGTACTTC
.	TRBJ1-3	TRBV5-6	.	CASSFSSGNTIYF	TGTGCCAGCAGCTTTAGCTCTGGAAACACCATATATTTT
.	TRBJ2-3	TRBV2	once	CASSEAGRATDTQYF	TGTGCCAGCAGTGAAGCGGGCAGGGCCACAGATACGCAGTATTTT
TRBD2	TRBJ2-7	TRBV19	.	CASSITSGESYEQYF	TGTGCCAGTAGTATAACTAGCGGCGAATCCTACGAGCAGTACTTC
.	TRBJ2-4	TRBV7-8	.	CASSLMISAIQYF	TGTGCCAGCAGCTTAATGATTAGCGCCATTCAGTACTTC
.	TRBJ1-1	TRBV6-5	.	CASSYDRMNTEAFF	TGTGCCAGCAGTTACGACAGGATGAACACTGAAGCTTTCTTT
.	TRBJ2-1	TRBV10-3	.	CAISESRYEQFF	TGTGCCATCAGTGAGTCGAGGTATGAGCAGTTCTTC
.	TRBJ1-4	TRBV30	.	CAWRYATNEKLFF	TGTGCCTGGAGGTATGCAACTAATGAAAAACTGTTTTTT
TRBD2	TRBJ2-3	TRBV7-3	.	CASSLSGGAGADTQYF	TGTGCCAGCAGCTTAAGCGGGGGGGCCGGCGCAGATACGCAGTATTTT
TRBD1	TRBJ2-2	TRBV11-2	.	CASSTGGGGELFF	TGTGCCAGCAGCACAGGGGGCGGCGGGGAGCTGTTTTTT
TRBD1	TRBJ2-2	TRBV4-1	.	CASSPQGHTGELFF	TGCGCCAGCAGCCCACAGGGGCACACCGGGGAGCTGTTTTTT
.	TRBJ2-2	TRBV5-1	.	CASSSGLRELFF	TGCGCCAGCAGCTCTGGACTGAGGGAGCTGTTTTTT
.	TRBJ1-1	TRBV11-3	few	CASSPRGGTEAFF	TGTGCCAGCAGTCCCCGCGGGGGCACTGAAGCTTTCTTT
.	TRBJ2-5	TRBV11-2	.	CASSLENEEAQYF	TGTGCCAGCAGCTTAGAGAACGAGGAAGCCCAGTACTTC
TRBD1	TRBJ2-5	TRBV19	.	CASNEGAQETQYF	TGTGCCAGTAATGAGGGGGCCCAAGAGACCCAGTACTTC
.	TRBJ2-7	TRBV7-9	.	CASSKDSTPAQYF	TGTGCCAGCAGCAAGGACAGTACCCCGGCGCAGTACTTC
.	TRBJ2-1	TRBV6-1	.	CASSVTGEQFF	TGTGCCAGCAGTGTGACGGGTGAGCAGTTCTTC
.	TRBJ1-5	TRBV6-5	.	CASSYTNNQPQHF	TGTGCCAGCAGTTACACTAACAATCAGCCCCAGCATTTT
TRBD1	TRBJ1-2	TRBV5-1	.	CASSFSDRDYGYTF	TGCGCCAGCAGCTTTTCGGACAGGGACTATGGCTACACCTTC
.	TRBJ1-4	TRBV4-1	.	CASSLRGAGIGTNEKLFF	TGCGCCAGCAGCCTTCGGGGGGCAGGGATAGGCACTAATGAAAAACTGTTTTTT
TRBD1	TRBJ1-4	TRBV5-5	.	CASSLAAGGVEKLFF	TGTGCCAGCAGCCTTGCGGCAGGGGGCGTGGAAAAACTGTTTTTT
TRBD2	TRBJ2-3	TRBV10-3	.	CAISESNLGLAEDTQYF	TGTGCCATCAGTGAGTCGAATTTGGGACTAGCTGAAGATACGCAGTATTTT
.	TRBJ1-6	TRBV2	.	CASRAGSASPLHF	TGTGCCAGCAGGGCAGGATCAGCCTCACCCCTCCACTTT
.	TRBJ2-7	TRBV5-6	few	CASRVDSSYEQYF	TGTGCCAGCAGGGTGGACAGTTCCTACGAGCAGTACTTC
TRBD2	TRBJ2-3	TRBV27	.	CASSSGGGTDTQYF	TGTGCCAGCAGTTCCGGGGGGGGCACAGATACGCAGTATTTT
TRBD1	TRBJ2-1	TRBV5-1	.	CASSFVGTGKNEQFF	TGCGCCAGCAGCTTTGTTGGGACAGGGAAAAATGAGCAGTTCTTC
TRBD1	TRBJ1-1	TRBV4-2	once	CASSPGQGAQNTEAFF	TGTGCCAGCAGCCCGGGACAGGGGGCGCAGAACACTGAAGCTTTCTTT
TRBD1	TRBJ2-2	TRBV11-2	.	CASSSGQGKGGELFF	TGTGCCAGCAGCTCGGGACAGGGAAAGGGCGGGGAGCTGTTTTTT
TRBD1	TRBJ1-1	TRBV5-6	once	CASSLVGTGNTEAFF	TGTGCCAGCAGCTTGGTCGGGACAGGGAACACTGAAGCTTTCTTT
.	TRBJ1-3	TRBV5-1	once	CASSYLIQGSGNTIYF	TGCGCCAGCAGCTACTTAATACAGGGATCTGGAAACACCATATATTTT
.	TRBJ2-7	TRBV12-5	.	CASGLGQGVHEQYF	TGTGCTAGTGGTTTGGGCCAGGGTGTCCACGAGCAGTACTTC
TRBD1	TRBJ2-1	TRBV19	.	CASSHRTGDNEQFF	TGTGCCAGTAGTCATAGGACAGGGGACAATGAGCAGTTCTTC
.	TRBJ2-1	TRBV19	.	CASSYGGYNEQFF	TGTGCCAGTAGTTACGGGGGTTACAATGAGCAGTTCTTC
TRBD1	TRBJ1-5	TRBV15	.	CATSSPGQGYQPQHF	TGTGCCACCAGCAGTCCAGGACAGGGTTATCAGCCCCAGCATTTT
.	TRBJ1-2	TRBV29-1	.	CSVATAIYGYTF	TGCAGCGTCGCGACAGCTATCTATGGCTACACCTTC
.	TRBJ2-5	TRBV5-6	.	CASSPIAGETQYF	TGTGCCAGCAGCCCAATAGCTGGGGAGACCCAGTACTTC
.	TRBJ1-1	TRBV19	.	CASSIGGRAFF	TGTGCCAGTAGTATCGGGGGTCGCGCTTTCTTT